These 10 T cell receptor beta chains were all obtained from the same sample, sequenced in a study of cytomegalovirus exposure and HLA in healthy donors. It was with 60 Vbeta and 13 Jbeta primers that the PCR ran. Some clones are missing from TCRdb's copy, which holds only in-frame ones; the method was immunoSEQ multiplex PCR. The sample has approximately 120,000 clones, and its top ten clones hold around 2.7%. Sequences were obtained from PBMCs. These TCRs come from a man younger than 45 in good health and CMV-seronegative.

Written as DNA, the CDR3 is TGTGCCAGCAGTGAGTCAGCAGGGATTCGGAATTCACCCCTCCACTTT. It is translated as CASSESAGIRNSPLHF. The chain uses TRBV6-4 and TRBJ1-6; the D gene is possibly TRBD1 (5 bases). Germline-derived CDR1 and CDR2 are MRHNA and SNTAGT. This CDR3 has 16 amino acids. The ends were cut back, 3 bases at V and 7 bases at J, with 16 bases in the middle.

The chain combines TRBV19 with TRBJ2-5; no clear D gene. The CDR3 totals 13 residues. Germline V lookup: CDR1 LNHDA, CDR2 SQIVND (reference sequence). V was shortened by 3 bases and J by 3 bases, with 8 bases between the two germline ends. The CDR3 loop reads CASSMRTEETQYF. The DNA for the CDR3 is TGTGCCAGTAGTATGAGAACTGAAGAGACCCAGTACTTC.

The rearrangement uses TRBV2 and TRBJ1-5; the D is unclear. Per germline, CDR1 SNHLY and CDR2 FYNNEI. There are 16 residues in the CDR3. V was clipped by 6 bases and J by 0 bases, with 15 bases between them. The chain's CDR3 is CASRGDTPDSNQPQHF. The CDR3 region has the DNA TGTGCCAGCAGGGGAGACACCCCAGATAGCAATCAGCCCCAGCATTTT.

Comments on this clone: The same CDR3 can be traced to other DNA sequences in this sample. The chain combines TRBV19 with TRBJ2-3; tentatively, D is TRBD2 (6 bases). V was trimmed by 1 base and J by 1 base, leaving 6 bases between them. Germline loops: CDR1 LNHDA, CDR2 SQIVND (reference sequence). This CDR3 spans 14 amino acids. In DNA, the CDR3 is TGTGCCAGTAGTATAGCTAGCGGCACAGATACGCAGTATTTT. Its translation: CASSIASGTDTQYF.

J is TRBJ1-5 and V is TRBV19; D not certain. This CDR3 is 16 amino acids long. Between the trimmed V and J ends, which lost 7 bases and 0 bases, there was a span of 16 bases. Germline loops: CDR1 LNHDA, CDR2 SQIVND (reference sequence). CDR3 sequence reads: CASTYRSQYSNQPQHF. The CDR3 DNA is TGTGCCAGTACTTATAGGAGTCAGTATAGCAATCAGCCCCAGCATTTT.

The CDR3 DNA is TGCGCCAGCAGCCCGGATGGGGGGGGCGGCTATGGCTACACCTTC. This encodes CASSPDGGGGYGYTF. The V gene is TRBV5-1, the J gene TRBJ1-2, with a tentative D call TRBD1 (6 bases). The CDR3 runs to 15 residues. Germline CDR1 is SGHRS and CDR2 is YFSETQ. V was trimmed by 4 bases and J by 4 bases, leaving 17 bases between them.

The chain combines TRBV4-1 with TRBJ1-6; 9 nucleotides align to TRBD1. This CDR3 has 14 residues. J lost 13 bases, V lost 2 bases, and 6 bases had no gene match. Germline loops: CDR1 MGHRA, CDR2 YSYEKL. This chain's CDR3 is CASSQNRGPHPLHF. The CDR3 nucleotides are TGCGCCAGCAGCCAAAACAGGGGGCCTCATCCCCTCCACTTT.

The chain links TRBV6-5 to TRBJ2-5; 8 bases align to TRBD1. The CDR3 loop spans 13 amino acids. The germline V gene has CDR1 MNHEY and CDR2 SVGAGI. V gave up 7 bases and J gave up 11 bases; unmatched junction bases: 12. The CDR3 DNA sequence: TGTGCCAGCACCGGACAGGGAGGAGGAGAGCAGTACTTC. It yields the protein CASTGQGGGEQYF.

The chain combines TRBV15 with TRBJ2-5, with 9 bases lining up with TRBD2. The CDR3 covers 17 residues. J gave up 3 bases and V 0 bases, and 8 bases lay outside the gene matches. The V gene's germline CDR1 is LNHNV and CDR2 YYDKDF (reference sequence). The CDR3 here is CATSREIRLAEKETQYF. The CDR3 region has the DNA TGTGCCACCAGCAGAGAGATCCGACTAGCGGAGAAAGAGACCCAGTACTTC.

The V call is TRBV19, the J call TRBJ2-2; 7 bases line up with TRBD2. Germline trimming cut 6 bases from V and 3 bases from J; bases unmatched to any gene: 10. CDR1 is LNHDA and CDR2 is SQIVND in the germline V gene (reference sequence). CDR3 length: 16 amino acids. CDR3 residues: CASSLMTSSYTGELFF. The CDR3 DNA is TGTGCCAGTAGCCTCATGACTAGCTCCTACACCGGGGAGCTGTTTTTT.